A selection of T cell receptor beta chains follows, all from one sample in a study of PD-L1 blockade in urothelial cancer. Sequenced by immunoSEQ multiplex PCR; TCRdb stores in-frame clones only, minus some. The data show 35,000 to 45,000 clones, roughly 85% seen once. This material consisted of PBMCs, taken around atezolizumab (anti-PD-L1) treatment. The receptors were gathered from a man aged 60 to 75 with urothelial cancer. CDR3s include the opening cysteine and the closing phenylalanine or tryptophan. Each record gives: J gene, clone size, V gene, D gene, CDR3 protein, CDR3 DNA. A D gene is named only where the DNA matches it firmly. Size is stated for part of the rows, as once, few or many counts, or as a class when the clone is expanded.

j_call: TRBJ2-5
clone_size: few
v_call: TRBV7-9
d_call: TRBD1
cdr3_aa: CASSPRGLETQYF
cdr3_nt: TGTGCCAGCAGCCCGAGGGGGCTGGAGACCCAGTACTTC

j_call: TRBJ1-6
clone_size: -
v_call: TRBV28
d_call: TRBD1
cdr3_aa: CASTTDRERHSPLHF
cdr3_nt: TGTGCCAGCACCACGGACAGGGAGAGGCATTCACCCCTCCACTTT

j_call: TRBJ1-1
clone_size: -
v_call: TRBV5-1
d_call: TRBD1
cdr3_aa: CASSLGTGLKNTEAFF
cdr3_nt: TGCGCCAGCAGCTTGGGGACAGGGCTAAAGAACACTGAAGCTTTCTTT

j_call: TRBJ1-2
clone_size: -
v_call: TRBV19
d_call: -
cdr3_aa: CASSIPHAQEGYGYTF
cdr3_nt: TGTGCCAGTAGTATTCCCCACGCACAGGAGGGCTATGGCTACACCTTC

j_call: TRBJ1-4
clone_size: -
v_call: TRBV7-9
d_call: -
cdr3_aa: CASSSLGERKLFF
cdr3_nt: TGTGCCAGCAGCTCCCTAGGGGAAAGAAAACTGTTTTTT

j_call: TRBJ2-5
clone_size: -
v_call: TRBV13
d_call: TRBD1
cdr3_aa: CASSPGGQGEETQYF
cdr3_nt: TGTGCCAGCAGCCCCGGGGGACAGGGGGAAGAGACCCAGTACTTC

j_call: TRBJ1-1
clone_size: -
v_call: TRBV6-1
d_call: -
cdr3_aa: CASSARRDTEAFF
cdr3_nt: TGTGCCAGCAGTGCAAGACGGGACACTGAAGCTTTCTTT

j_call: TRBJ2-5
clone_size: few
v_call: TRBV7-7
d_call: -
cdr3_aa: CASSLRGSETQYF
cdr3_nt: TGTGCTAGCAGCTTACGAGGGTCGGAGACCCAGTACTTC

j_call: TRBJ1-6
clone_size: -
v_call: TRBV9
d_call: TRBD1
cdr3_aa: CASSRSPGQGASPLHF
cdr3_nt: TGTGCCAGCAGCCGATCTCCGGGACAGGGTGCTTCACCCCTCCACTTT

j_call: TRBJ2-1
clone_size: -
v_call: TRBV27
d_call: -
cdr3_aa: CASSLSPPTLQNEQFF
cdr3_nt: TGTGCCAGCAGTTTATCGCCGCCAACCCTCCAGAATGAGCAGTTCTTC

j_call: TRBJ1-2
clone_size: -
v_call: TRBV5-1
d_call: -
cdr3_aa: CASNRQGNYGYTF
cdr3_nt: TGCGCCAGCAATCGGCAGGGGAACTATGGCTACACCTTC

j_call: TRBJ2-7
clone_size: -
v_call: TRBV7-9
d_call: -
cdr3_aa: CASSLASGEREQYF
cdr3_nt: TGTGCCAGCAGCTTAGCGTCAGGGGAGAGGGAGCAGTACTTC

j_call: TRBJ2-5
clone_size: -
v_call: TRBV27
d_call: -
cdr3_aa: CASSPRGNQETQYF
cdr3_nt: TGTGCCAGCAGCCCCAGGGGCAACCAAGAGACCCAGTACTTC

j_call: TRBJ2-3
clone_size: once
v_call: TRBV4-2
d_call: TRBD1
cdr3_aa: CASSQVGTGETDTQYF
cdr3_nt: TGTGCCAGCAGCCAAGTCGGGACAGGGGAAACAGATACGCAGTATTTT

j_call: TRBJ2-3
clone_size: once
v_call: TRBV11-2
d_call: -
cdr3_aa: CASSPIGGATDTQYF
cdr3_nt: TGTGCCAGCAGCCCCATTGGCGGAGCCACAGATACGCAGTATTTT

j_call: TRBJ2-3
clone_size: -
v_call: TRBV10-3
d_call: TRBD1
cdr3_aa: CAISAGQRSTDTQYF
cdr3_nt: TGTGCCATCAGTGCGGGACAGCGATCCACAGATACGCAGTATTTT

j_call: TRBJ2-5
clone_size: -
v_call: TRBV19
d_call: TRBD1
cdr3_aa: CASSISTGGGETQYF
cdr3_nt: TGTGCCAGTAGTATTAGCACAGGGGGTGGGGAGACCCAGTACTTC

j_call: TRBJ2-5
clone_size: -
v_call: TRBV7-3
d_call: TRBD1
cdr3_aa: CASSLGGTGSSGETQYF
cdr3_nt: TGTGCCAGCAGCTTAGGGGGGACAGGCTCCTCGGGGGAGACCCAGTACTTC

j_call: TRBJ2-7
clone_size: -
v_call: TRBV27
d_call: TRBD1
cdr3_aa: CASSASDRGYEQYF
cdr3_nt: TGTGCCAGCAGTGCATCTGACAGGGGTTACGAGCAGTACTTC

j_call: TRBJ1-5
clone_size: -
v_call: TRBV6-1
d_call: -
cdr3_aa: CASSNSRVQPQHF
cdr3_nt: TGTGCCAGCAGCAACTCGAGGGTTCAGCCCCAGCATTTT

j_call: TRBJ1-1
clone_size: -
v_call: TRBV19
d_call: -
cdr3_aa: CASTKAAGRKNTEAFF
cdr3_nt: TGTGCCAGTACAAAAGCTGCGGGACGGAAGAACACTGAAGCTTTCTTT

j_call: TRBJ1-2
clone_size: -
v_call: TRBV27
d_call: TRBD1
cdr3_aa: CASSPNLPGQSWYTF
cdr3_nt: TGTGCCAGCAGTCCGAATCTTCCGGGACAGAGCTGGTACACCTTC

j_call: TRBJ2-2
clone_size: few
v_call: TRBV30
d_call: TRBD1
cdr3_aa: CAWRTGSSTGELFF
cdr3_nt: TGTGCCTGGAGGACAGGGTCGAGCACCGGGGAGCTGTTTTTT

j_call: TRBJ2-5
clone_size: -
v_call: TRBV6-1
d_call: -
cdr3_aa: CASSGGGGQETQYF
cdr3_nt: TGTGCCAGCAGCGGGGGAGGGGGACAAGAGACCCAGTACTTC

j_call: TRBJ1-6
clone_size: few
v_call: TRBV28
d_call: -
cdr3_aa: CAIGSPLHF
cdr3_nt: TGTGCCATCGGTTCACCCCTCCACTTT

j_call: TRBJ2-3
clone_size: -
v_call: TRBV7-9
d_call: TRBD1
cdr3_aa: CASSPSRTGDTQYF
cdr3_nt: TGTGCCAGCAGCCCCTCCCGGACAGGAGATACGCAGTATTTT

j_call: TRBJ1-1
clone_size: -
v_call: TRBV2
d_call: TRBD1
cdr3_aa: CASSELQGARGEAFF
cdr3_nt: TGTGCCAGCAGCGAACTACAGGGGGCGCGAGGTGAAGCTTTCTTT

j_call: TRBJ1-1
clone_size: -
v_call: TRBV18
d_call: -
cdr3_aa: CASSPLAGTAEAFF
cdr3_nt: TGTGCCAGCTCACCACTGGCGGGAACAGCTGAAGCTTTCTTT

j_call: TRBJ2-5
clone_size: -
v_call: TRBV9
d_call: TRBD1
cdr3_aa: CASSLDRGLSETQYF
cdr3_nt: TGTGCCAGCAGCTTGGACAGGGGTCTGTCGGAGACCCAGTACTTC

j_call: TRBJ1-5
clone_size: -
v_call: TRBV18
d_call: -
cdr3_aa: CASSLGHASNQPQHF
cdr3_nt: TGTGCCAGCTCACTCGGACACGCTAGCAATCAGCCCCAGCATTTT

j_call: TRBJ1-1
clone_size: -
v_call: TRBV5-1
d_call: -
cdr3_aa: CASSLEEKATEAFF
cdr3_nt: TGCGCCAGCAGCTTGGAGGAGAAAGCCACTGAAGCTTTCTTT

j_call: TRBJ2-3
clone_size: -
v_call: TRBV9
d_call: -
cdr3_aa: CASSVASSVPADTQYF
cdr3_nt: TGTGCCAGCAGCGTAGCGTCATCGGTCCCGGCAGATACGCAGTATTTT

j_call: TRBJ2-7
clone_size: -
v_call: TRBV6-4
d_call: TRBD1
cdr3_aa: CASSIRQGIYEQYF
cdr3_nt: TGTGCCAGCAGTATACGACAGGGGATCTACGAGCAGTACTTC

j_call: TRBJ1-2
clone_size: -
v_call: TRBV9
d_call: TRBD1
cdr3_aa: CASSVDDRDYGYTF
cdr3_nt: TGTGCCAGCAGCGTAGACGACAGGGATTATGGCTACACCTTC

j_call: TRBJ2-5
clone_size: -
v_call: TRBV5-4
d_call: -
cdr3_aa: CASSFSTQETQYF
cdr3_nt: TGTGCCAGCAGCTTTTCAACACAAGAGACCCAGTACTTC

j_call: TRBJ2-3
clone_size: -
v_call: TRBV10-3
d_call: TRBD1
cdr3_aa: CAISKDRGNTDTQYF
cdr3_nt: TGTGCCATCAGTAAGGACAGGGGTAACACAGATACGCAGTATTTT

j_call: TRBJ2-2
clone_size: -
v_call: TRBV10-1
d_call: -
cdr3_aa: CASSDPGTLNTGELFF
cdr3_nt: TGCGCCAGCAGTGATCCCGGGACACTGAACACCGGGGAGCTGTTTTTT

j_call: TRBJ1-4
clone_size: -
v_call: TRBV19
d_call: -
cdr3_aa: CASSMFGQPNGELFF
cdr3_nt: TGTGCCAGTAGTATGTTCGGACAGCCCAATGGGGAACTGTTTTTT

j_call: TRBJ1-1
clone_size: -
v_call: TRBV29-1
d_call: -
cdr3_aa: CSVRQVGVNTEAFF
cdr3_nt: TGCAGCGTTCGACAGGTCGGGGTGAACACTGAAGCTTTCTTT

j_call: TRBJ2-3
clone_size: -
v_call: TRBV25-1
d_call: -
cdr3_aa: CASSRRDGGDTQYF
cdr3_nt: TGTGCCAGCAGCCGGAGGGACGGAGGAGATACGCAGTATTTT

j_call: TRBJ2-4
clone_size: -
v_call: TRBV5-4
d_call: -
cdr3_aa: CASSLGGQRGGAKNIQYF
cdr3_nt: TGTGCCAGCAGCTTGGGTGGGCAGCGAGGAGGGGCCAAAAACATTCAGTACTTC

j_call: TRBJ2-7
clone_size: once
v_call: TRBV5-1
d_call: TRBD2
cdr3_aa: CASSQAGTRYEQYF
cdr3_nt: TGCGCCAGCAGCCAGGCCGGGACTAGATATGAGCAGTACTTC

j_call: TRBJ2-1
clone_size: -
v_call: TRBV6-1
d_call: -
cdr3_aa: CASSEEGLGRPPYNEQFF
cdr3_nt: TGTGCCAGCAGTGAAGAAGGCTTGGGGAGACCCCCCTACAATGAGCAGTTCTTC

j_call: TRBJ1-3
clone_size: -
v_call: TRBV28
d_call: TRBD1
cdr3_aa: CASGDRSVLGNTIYF
cdr3_nt: TGTGCCAGCGGGGACAGGTCGGTTCTCGGAAACACCATATATTTT

j_call: TRBJ2-3
clone_size: -
v_call: TRBV30
d_call: -
cdr3_aa: CAWTRAGLSTDTQYF
cdr3_nt: TGTGCCTGGACCAGGGCAGGGCTTAGCACAGATACGCAGTATTTT

j_call: TRBJ1-4
clone_size: -
v_call: TRBV19
d_call: TRBD1
cdr3_aa: CASSSTGQGNEKLFF
cdr3_nt: TGTGCCAGTAGTTCTACGGGACAGGGGAATGAAAAACTGTTTTTT

j_call: TRBJ2-3
clone_size: -
v_call: TRBV4-2
d_call: -
cdr3_aa: CASSQDRGRDTQYF
cdr3_nt: TGTGCCAGCAGCCAAGACAGGGGTAGAGATACGCAGTATTTT

j_call: TRBJ1-2
clone_size: once
v_call: TRBV5-4
d_call: TRBD1
cdr3_aa: CASSWTGGRGYGYTF
cdr3_nt: TGTGCCAGCAGTTGGACAGGGGGTAGAGGCTATGGCTACACCTTC

j_call: TRBJ1-5
clone_size: -
v_call: TRBV7-2
d_call: -
cdr3_aa: CASSLGRTERQPQHF
cdr3_nt: TGTGCCAGCAGCTTAGGAAGGACAGAACGACAGCCCCAGCATTTT

j_call: TRBJ1-6
clone_size: -
v_call: TRBV5-1
d_call: TRBD1
cdr3_aa: CASSKGTGGGDNSPLHF
cdr3_nt: TGCGCCAGCAGCAAGGGGACAGGGGGTGGTGATAATTCACCCCTCCACTTT

j_call: TRBJ2-7
clone_size: -
v_call: TRBV5-1
d_call: -
cdr3_aa: CASSLGTDPYEQYF
cdr3_nt: TGCGCCAGCAGCTTGGGGACAGACCCCTACGAGCAGTACTTC

j_call: TRBJ1-2
clone_size: -
v_call: TRBV28
d_call: -
cdr3_aa: CASSAGLGFGYTF
cdr3_nt: TGTGCCAGCAGTGCGGGCTTAGGATTTGGCTACACCTTC

j_call: TRBJ2-7
clone_size: -
v_call: TRBV5-8
d_call: TRBD1
cdr3_aa: CASSPGDRVYEQYF
cdr3_nt: TGTGCCAGCAGCCCTGGGGACAGGGTCTACGAGCAGTACTTC

j_call: TRBJ1-6
clone_size: few
v_call: TRBV30
d_call: -
cdr3_aa: CAWSQGIESSPLHF
cdr3_nt: TGTGCCTGGAGCCAGGGAATAGAAAGTTCACCCCTCCACTTT

j_call: TRBJ2-1
clone_size: -
v_call: TRBV11-2
d_call: -
cdr3_aa: CASRGADAYNEQFF
cdr3_nt: TGTGCCAGCAGGGGGGCGGACGCCTACAATGAGCAGTTCTTC

j_call: TRBJ2-5
clone_size: -
v_call: TRBV28
d_call: -
cdr3_aa: CASSSPTPLWKETQYF
cdr3_nt: TGTGCCAGCAGTTCGCCGACACCACTCTGGAAAGAGACCCAGTACTTC

j_call: TRBJ2-3
clone_size: -
v_call: TRBV5-1
d_call: -
cdr3_aa: CASSQEPTDTQYF
cdr3_nt: TGCGCCAGCAGCCAGGAACCCACAGATACGCAGTATTTT

j_call: TRBJ2-1
clone_size: -
v_call: TRBV7-3
d_call: TRBD2
cdr3_aa: CASSPSGTSGVNEQFF
cdr3_nt: TGTGCCAGCAGCCCCTCCGGGACTAGCGGGGTCAATGAGCAGTTCTTC

j_call: TRBJ2-1
clone_size: few
v_call: TRBV5-1
d_call: -
cdr3_aa: CASSLGGTSYNEQFF
cdr3_nt: TGCGCCAGCAGCTTGGGGGGCACCTCCTACAATGAGCAGTTCTTC

j_call: TRBJ2-7
clone_size: -
v_call: TRBV7-8
d_call: TRBD1
cdr3_aa: CASSLEWAQGEEQYF
cdr3_nt: TGTGCCAGCAGCTTAGAATGGGCCCAGGGGGAAGAGCAGTACTTC